One and the same sample provided the 2 T cell receptor beta chains below, sequenced in a study of T cells expressing NK-cell markers. TCRdb re-called the 5' RACE reads; every CDR3 protein appears as one record, without DNA. In total, the table holds some 300,000 distinct CDR3 sequences. The specimen was blood T cells: a sorted CD56 or NKG2C T cell subset, CD4+ or CD8+ T cells, or bulk PBMC T cells (not recorded which). The receptors stem from a man aged 18 to 35 in good health.

V usage is TRBV15 and J usage is TRBJ2-3; the TCRdb D gene call, TRBD2, has no DNA to confirm it. CDR1 and CDR2 from the germline V gene are LNHNV and YYDKDF (reference sequence). The CDR3 covers 16 residues. Here the CDR3 reads CATSLGGSGYTDTQYF.

The chain combines TRBV15 with TRBJ1-4; with no DNA, the TCRdb D assignment of TRBD1 cannot be verified. This CDR3 comprises 15 residues. CDR1 and CDR2 (germline): LNHNV, YYDKDF (reference sequence). The CDR3 is CATSRRGQVDEKLFF.